This T cell receptor (beta chain) emerged from a study of blood T cell repertoires in COVID-19. Study at large: From the United States, Italy and Spain came samples of acute and convalescent COVID-19. Sources were T cells, B-cell-depleted T cells, or PBMCs; the material itself was cDNA or gDNA.

Original handling: Nucleated cell counts were estimated from reference gene primer amplification. Measured with immunoSEQ multiplex PCR; TCRdb has only the in-frame clones, and not every one. D and trimming come from the DNA, and the V and J calls and clone size come from that table. The data show some 120,000 clones, around four fifths seen once. From germline, CDR1 is MDHEN and CDR2 SYDVKM. CDR3 length equals 14 residues. V was trimmed by 3 bases and J by 7 bases, leaving 13 bases between them. This chain joins TRBV28 and TRBJ1-5; D perhaps matches TRBD1 (6 bases). The sample comprised peripheral blood. The TCR originated in a man at least 80 years old with active or convalescent COVID-19. As DNA, the CDR3 is TGTGCCAGCAGTTTTCGGGGGGCTCGCCAGCCCCAGCATTTT. This translates into CASSFRGARQPQHF.